This T cell receptor (beta chain) came from a study of T cells expressing NK-cell markers (dated by TCRdb to between 2020 and 2021). With regard to the full study: Fewer than ten donors provided sorted CD3+CD56+NKG2C+, CD3+CD56+NKG2C- and CD3+CD56-NKG2C+ T-cell subsets, whose TCR beta-chain repertoires were profiled. Seven of the eight sequenced donors were HCMV-seropositive and one was HCMV-seronegative. Randomly selected healthy volunteers, three men and five women, were used as the eight sequenced donors. Libraries were sequenced as 2 x 150 bp reads on Illumina HiSeq 2000/2500, MiSeq or NextSeq. What the research found in general, with its limitations: Those dominant clonotypes were again the most abundant among CD3+CD56-NKG2C+ cells in a handful of donors, at roughly 28.3-65%. In six donors, the dominant CD3+CD56+NKG2C+ clonotypes ranked among the top 10 CD8+ clonotypes, making up roughly 1.0-7.5% of CD8+ T cells. Whether the expanded NKG2C-expressing T cell clones were specific for HCMV antigens remained unclear.

The CDR3 covers 13 residues, taking in both the cysteine and the phenylalanine. The DNA is not on file. CDR1 is given as SQVTM and CDR2 as ANQGSEA, both from the germline V gene. HCMV serostatus was determined by detecting HCMV-specific IgG in serum with a commercial ELISA kit. Peripheral blood mononuclear cells were isolated from blood by Ficoll density gradient centrifugation. Note on this clonotype: Its binding antigen is unknown.

TCRdb shows the sequencer as Illumina HiSeq 2000. The TCR beta cDNA libraries were made using 5'RACE template switching, a step that added both a universal primer site and unique molecular identifiers. Synthesis of cDNA was primed from the TCR beta constant segment and was followed by two consecutive PCR amplification steps. As for how the authors treated the data: MIGEC was used to demultiplex reads and group reads by UMI, and MiTCR was used to assemble and quantify clonotypes. To remove erroneous sequences, TCR cDNA sequences were retained only when supported by two or more reads. The tcR package was used for downstream repertoire analysis, with clonotypes matched between fractions based on CDR3 nucleotide sequence plus V segment. Antigen specificity was annotated against VDJdb with VDJmatch, allowing one amino acid substitution in CDR3. Based on TCRdb reprocessing of the reads, there is one entry per CDR3 protein sequence, and DNA is missing. The V and J calls and clone size are TCRdb's, not the authors'. The table for this sample records roughly 450,000 distinct CDR3 sequences. Over 1.3% of the sample is held by the ten biggest clonotypes.

The sequence links TRBV29-1 to TRBJ2-3. The receptor was isolated from a woman aged 50 to 65 in good health. Donor details come from another sample of the same person, matched by shared clones. The specimen sequenced was blood T cells: a sorted CD56 or NKG2C T cell subset, CD4+ or CD8+ T cells, or bulk PBMC T cells (not recorded which). The CDR3 corresponds to CSVGGVGRDTQYF.